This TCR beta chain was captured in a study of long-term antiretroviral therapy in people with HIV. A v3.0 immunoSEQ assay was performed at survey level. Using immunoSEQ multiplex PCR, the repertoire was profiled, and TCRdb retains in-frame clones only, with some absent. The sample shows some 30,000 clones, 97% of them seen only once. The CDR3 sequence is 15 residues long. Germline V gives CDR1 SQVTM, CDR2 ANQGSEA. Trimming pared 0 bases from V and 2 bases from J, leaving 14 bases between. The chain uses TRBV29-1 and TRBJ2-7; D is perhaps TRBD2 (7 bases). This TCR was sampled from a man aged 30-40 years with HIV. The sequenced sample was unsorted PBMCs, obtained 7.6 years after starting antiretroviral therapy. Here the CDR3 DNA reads TGCAGCGTTGAAGATGGGAGGGGGTCCCCCTACGAGCAGTACTTC. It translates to CSVEDGRGSPYEQYF.